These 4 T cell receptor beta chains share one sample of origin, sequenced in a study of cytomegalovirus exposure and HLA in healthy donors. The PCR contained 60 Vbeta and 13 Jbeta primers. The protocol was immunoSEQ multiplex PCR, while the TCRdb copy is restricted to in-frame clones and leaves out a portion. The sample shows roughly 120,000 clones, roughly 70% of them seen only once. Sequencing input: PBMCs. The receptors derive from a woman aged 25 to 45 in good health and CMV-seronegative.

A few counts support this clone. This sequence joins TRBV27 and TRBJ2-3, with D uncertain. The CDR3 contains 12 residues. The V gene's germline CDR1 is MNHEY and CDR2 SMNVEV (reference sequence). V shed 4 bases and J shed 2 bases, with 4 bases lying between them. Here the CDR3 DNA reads TGTGCCAGCAGTTCCTACACAGATACGCAGTATTTT. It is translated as CASSSYTDTQYF.

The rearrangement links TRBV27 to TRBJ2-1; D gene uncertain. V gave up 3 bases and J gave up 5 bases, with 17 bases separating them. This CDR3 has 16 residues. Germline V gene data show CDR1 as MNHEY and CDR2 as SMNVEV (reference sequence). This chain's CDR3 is CASSFRLHGSDNEQFF. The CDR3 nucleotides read TGTGCCAGCAGTTTCCGTCTCCATGGTTCGGACAATGAGCAGTTCTTC.

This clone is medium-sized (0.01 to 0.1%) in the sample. For the CDR3, the DNA is TGTGCCAGCAGTGTAGAGGTTGGGGACAGGGGTATCGGCGAGCAGTACTTC. Its translation: CASSVEVGDRGIGEQYF. The chain couples TRBV6-1 to TRBJ2-7; 10 nucleotides match TRBD1. Germline V gene sequence: CDR1 MNHNS, CDR2 SASEGT. The CDR3 runs to 17 residues. The ends lost 4 bases at V and 6 bases at J; junction bases unmatched: 15.

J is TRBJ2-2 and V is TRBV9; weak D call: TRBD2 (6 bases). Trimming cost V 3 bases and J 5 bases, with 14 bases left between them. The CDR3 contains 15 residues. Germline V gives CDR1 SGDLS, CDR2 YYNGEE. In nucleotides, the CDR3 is TGTGCCAGCAGCGCACAATTAAGCGGGACCGGGGAGCTGTTTTTT. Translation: CASSAQLSGTGELFF.